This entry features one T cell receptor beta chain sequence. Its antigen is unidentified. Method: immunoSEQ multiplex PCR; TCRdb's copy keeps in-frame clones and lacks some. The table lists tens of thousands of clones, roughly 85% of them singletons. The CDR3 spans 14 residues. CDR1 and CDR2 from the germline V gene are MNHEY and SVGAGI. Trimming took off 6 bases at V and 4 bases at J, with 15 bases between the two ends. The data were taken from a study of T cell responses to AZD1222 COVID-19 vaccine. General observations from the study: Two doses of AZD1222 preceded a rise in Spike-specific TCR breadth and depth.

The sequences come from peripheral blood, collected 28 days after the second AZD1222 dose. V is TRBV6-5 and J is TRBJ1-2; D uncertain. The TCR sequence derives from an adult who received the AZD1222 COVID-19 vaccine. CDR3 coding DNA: TGTGCCAGCAGGGGTTTGGGATTAGGCTATGGCTACACCTTC. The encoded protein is CASRGLGLGYGYTF.